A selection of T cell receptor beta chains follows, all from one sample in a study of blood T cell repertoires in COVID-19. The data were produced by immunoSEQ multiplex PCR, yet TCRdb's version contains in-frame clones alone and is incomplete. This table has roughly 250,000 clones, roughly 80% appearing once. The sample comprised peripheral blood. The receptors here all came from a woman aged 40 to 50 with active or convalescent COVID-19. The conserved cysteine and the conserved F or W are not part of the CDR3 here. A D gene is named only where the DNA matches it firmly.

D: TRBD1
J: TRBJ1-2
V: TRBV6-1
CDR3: ASSEASGGSGYGYT

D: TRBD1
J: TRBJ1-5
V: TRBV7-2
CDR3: ASSLGDRGQNQPQH

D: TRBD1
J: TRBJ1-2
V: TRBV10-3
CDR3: AISDRTGGDYGYT

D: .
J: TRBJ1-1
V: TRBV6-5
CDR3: ASTVQGNTEAF

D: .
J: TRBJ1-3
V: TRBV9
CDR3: ASSVVSGRGNTIY

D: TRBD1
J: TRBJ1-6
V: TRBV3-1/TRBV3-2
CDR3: ASRGQASPYSPLH

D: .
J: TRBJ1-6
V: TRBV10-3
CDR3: AISDVGLRNSPLH

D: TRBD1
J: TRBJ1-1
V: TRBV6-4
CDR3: ASSRDRGLTTEAF

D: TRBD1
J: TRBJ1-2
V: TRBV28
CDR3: ASSLTQGQASNYGYT

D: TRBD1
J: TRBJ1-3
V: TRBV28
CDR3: ASSRPGGFSGNTIY

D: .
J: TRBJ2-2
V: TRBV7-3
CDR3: ASSQGVRTTNTGELF

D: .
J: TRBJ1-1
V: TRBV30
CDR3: AWSVNRDTEAF

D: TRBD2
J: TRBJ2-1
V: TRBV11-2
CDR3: ASRLGTSSYNEQF